This T cell receptor beta chain was retrieved from a study of tumor-infiltrating lymphocytes in primary liver carcinoma. Study-wide context: Read depth, roughly 3.5 to 8 million productive TCRbeta reads, did not differ significantly between tissues. Points from the study as a whole: Tumor-adjacent and tumor-blood pairs showed less overlap than tumor region pairs.

Co-extracted RNA and DNA came from around 18-30 mg of unsorted bulk tissue. Production of TCR beta cDNA used 500 ng total RNA together with a constant-region primer. Construction of TCR beta libraries relied on three successive nested multiplex PCR rounds employing slightly modified ARM-PCR. The first two PCR rounds, roughly 10 cycles each, used TRBV1-TRBV30 forward primers and a C-beta reverse primer. Each CDR3 protein gets one entry after TCRdb re-called the multiplex PCR reads with MiXCR. The sample contains 90,000 to 150,000 distinct CDR3 sequences, around 70% of which appear only once. Per the germline V gene, CDR1 is MNHNY and CDR2 is SVGAGI (reference sequence). The V gene end was trimmed by 5 bases and the J gene end by 8 bases; junction bases not matched to a gene: 9. The CDR3 has 16 residues. A word on this clonotype: Its antigen is as yet unknown.

Sequencing used tumor-adjacent normal liver tissue. This sequence joins TRBV6-6 and TRBJ1-4; 12 positions agree with TRBD1. The clonotype was recovered from a woman aged 55-69 years with primary liver carcinoma and hepatitis B virus infection. The CDR3 DNA is TGTGCCAGCAGTAACCGGGACAGGGGGCGAGGCGAAAAACTGTTTTTT. Its translation: CASSNRDRGRGEKLFF.